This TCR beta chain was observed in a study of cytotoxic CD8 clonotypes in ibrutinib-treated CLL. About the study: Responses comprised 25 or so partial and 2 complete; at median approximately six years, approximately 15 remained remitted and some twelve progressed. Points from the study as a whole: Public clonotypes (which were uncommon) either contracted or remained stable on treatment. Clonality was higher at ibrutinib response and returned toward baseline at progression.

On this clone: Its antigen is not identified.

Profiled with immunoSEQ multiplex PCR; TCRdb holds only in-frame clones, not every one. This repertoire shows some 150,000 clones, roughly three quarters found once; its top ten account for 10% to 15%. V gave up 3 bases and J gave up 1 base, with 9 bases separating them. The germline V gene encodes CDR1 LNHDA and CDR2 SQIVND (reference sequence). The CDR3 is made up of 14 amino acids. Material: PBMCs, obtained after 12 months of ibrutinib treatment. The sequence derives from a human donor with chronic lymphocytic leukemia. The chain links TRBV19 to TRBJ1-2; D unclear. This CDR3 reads CASSIQAFNYGYTF. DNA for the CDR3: TGTGCCAGTAGTATTCAGGCGTTTAACTATGGCTACACCTTC.